The 20 T cell receptor beta chains presented below share a single source sample, sequenced in a study of blood T cell repertoires in COVID-19. Sequencing used immunoSEQ multiplex PCR; TCRdb keeps in-frame clones, though not all of them. This table holds approximately 60,000 clones, 65% to 80% found once. Input material: peripheral blood. The receptors stem from a man aged 60-69 years with acute or convalescent COVID-19.

This clone was counted only a few times. J is TRBJ1-5 and V is TRBV28; TRBD1 might be the D (5 bases). Trimming stripped 1 base from V and 0 bases from J, with 7 bases between. Per the germline V gene, CDR1 is MDHEN and CDR2 is SYDVKM. The CDR3 contains 15 residues. The DNA of the CDR3 is TGTGCCAGCAGTTTATCAGGGAATAGCAATCAGCCCCAGCATTTT. The encoded protein is CASSLSGNSNQPQHF.

The chain joins TRBV19 to TRBJ2-5, with TRBD2 as a possible D gene (6 bases). This CDR3 spans 14 amino acids. V was clipped by 9 bases and J by 7 bases, with 21 bases between them. CDR1 LNHDA and CDR2 SQIVND come from the germline V gene (reference sequence). The CDR3 DNA follows: TGTGCCAGCAGTGAGGGACTTGCTGAAGGGACCCAGTACTTC. Amino acid sequence: CASSEGLAEGTQYF. The entire variable domain, with the rest obtained from reference TRBV19 and TRBJ2-5, is as follows: DGGITQSPKYLFRKEGQNVTLSCEQNLNHDAMYWYRQDPGQGLRLIYYSQIVNDFQKGDIAEGYSVSREKKESFPLTVTSAQKNPTAFYLCASSEGLAEGTQYFGPGTRLLVL.

The chain carries TRBV27 and TRBJ2-7; no definite D call. The CDR3 runs 11 residues. Trimming removed 6 bases at V and 3 bases at J, with 6 bases between. Germline lookup yields CDR1 MNHEY and CDR2 SMNVEV (reference sequence). The CDR3 coding sequence is TGTGCCAGCAGCCGTAACTACGAGCAGTACTTC. Encoded protein: CASSRNYEQYF.

In this sample, this clone turned up a few times. CDR3 nucleotides: TGTGCCAGCAGCACCGGGACAGATAGCAATCAGCCCCAGCATTTT. It codes for CASSTGTDSNQPQHF. The rearrangement joins TRBV7-6 to TRBJ1-5; 7 bases are shared with TRBD1. The CDR3 runs 15 residues. Germline V CDR1 and CDR2: SGHVS, FNYEAQ. V gave up 5 bases and J gave up 0 bases; unmatched junction bases: 4.

The chain is built from TRBV19 and TRBJ1-2; TRBD1 aligns across 7 bases. The CDR3 runs 15 residues. With 7 bases clipped from V and 7 bases from J, the junction kept 15 bases outside the gene matches. Germline CDR1 LNHDA, CDR2 SQIVND (reference sequence). CDR3 nucleotides: TGTGCCAGTACTAGAATTACAGGGGCCAGCCGTGGCTACACCTTC. It is translated as CASTRITGASRGYTF.

This chain uses TRBV11-2 with TRBJ2-5; D might be TRBD1 (5 bases). V was trimmed by 1 base and J by 4 bases, leaving 10 bases between them. Germline V lookup: CDR1 SGHAT, CDR2 FQNNGV. The CDR3 length is 14 residues. This CDR3 reads CASSLGAGPETQYF. CDR3 nucleotide sequence: TGTGCCAGCAGCTTAGGGGCAGGGCCAGAGACCCAGTACTTC.

The V and J genes are TRBV5-1 and TRBJ2-2, with D possibly matching TRBD1 (6 bases). Germline CDR1 reads SGHRS; CDR2 reads YFSETQ. V lost 7 bases and J 3 bases, leaving 16 bases between the germline ends. The CDR3 contains 15 residues. CDR3 residues: CASGTGNSYTGELFF. CDR3 nucleotides: TGCGCCAGCGGAACAGGGAATTCGTACACCGGGGAGCTGTTTTTT.

The rearrangement uses TRBV3-1 (or the pseudogene TRBV3-2) and TRBJ2-3; 7 bases align to TRBD2. V lost 4 bases, J lost 3 bases, and 19 bases stayed unmatched. This CDR3 region has 19 residues. Germline V CDR1 and CDR2: LGHDT, YNNKEL (reference sequence). CDR3 loop: CASSREGIGRKRDTDTQYF. The DNA of the CDR3 is TGTGCCAGCAGCCGAGAAGGGATAGGGCGCAAGCGGGATACAGATACGCAGTATTTT.

The rearrangement joins TRBV2 to TRBJ2-7; 8 positions match TRBD2. The CDR3 is 13 residues long. The germline V gene has CDR1 SNHLY and CDR2 FYNNEI. V shed 7 bases, J shed 4 bases, and the junction held 6 bases outside the gene matches. This CDR3 reads CASNPGGPYEQYF. The DNA for the CDR3 is TGTGCCAGCAACCCGGGAGGGCCGTACGAGCAGTACTTC.

In the case of this clone: One end of the junction does not line up with germline, which may come from a read error. V usage is TRBV9 and J usage is TRBJ1-2; D unclear. The germline V gene has CDR1 SGDLS and CDR2 YYNGEE. This CDR3 has 14 residues. CDR3 protein: CASTVEAANYGYTF. The CDR3 coding sequence is TGTGCCAGCACCGTAGAAGCTGCTAACTATGGCTACACCTTC.

This chain connects TRBV7-2 to TRBJ2-2; a weak D match, TRBD1 (5 bases). Germline V lookup: CDR1 SGHTA, CDR2 FQGNSA. The CDR3 is 17 residues long. V lost 4 bases and J 2 bases, leaving 17 bases between the germline ends. The CDR3 sequence is CASSSSHLGLNTGELFF. As DNA, the CDR3 is TGTGCCAGCAGCTCCTCCCACTTGGGGCTTAACACCGGGGAGCTGTTTTTT. Based on the CDR3 plus reference TRBV7-2 and TRBJ2-2, the full variable domain is GAGVSQSPSNKVTEKGKDVELRCDPISGHTALYWYRQSLGQGLEFLIYFQGNSAPDKSGLPSDRFSAERTGGSVSTLTIQRTQQEDSAVYLCASSSSHLGLNTGELFFGEGSRLTVL.

The chain is built from TRBV6-5 and TRBJ1-1; perhaps TRBD1 as D (5 bases). This CDR3 comprises 13 residues. Germline V lookup: CDR1 MNHEY, CDR2 SVGAGI. Trimming removed 6 bases at V and 7 bases at J, with 15 bases between. CDR3 bases: TGTGCCAGCAGGGGGCGGATAACGGATGAAGCTTTCTTT. It specifies CASRGRITDEAFF.

The genes are TRBV7-2 and TRBJ2-7; 8 bases fit TRBD2. After removal of 5 bases from V and 2 bases from J, the junction contained 5 bases not matched to a gene. CDR3 size: 14 residues. Per germline, CDR1 SGHTA and CDR2 FQGNSA. Written as DNA, the CDR3 is TGTGCCAGCAGCCCTAGCGGGTCGCCCTACGAGCAGTACTTC. Its translation: CASSPSGSPYEQYF.

The chain links TRBV19 to TRBJ2-7; D may be TRBD1 (6 bases). The CDR3 length is 12 residues. In germline, CDR1 is LNHDA, CDR2 SQIVND (reference sequence). Trimming left V 7 bases short and J 2 bases short, with 9 bases between. This CDR3 reads CASMGTTYEQYF. The CDR3 nucleotides are TGTGCCAGTATGGGGACAACCTACGAGCAGTACTTC.

The J gene is TRBJ2-3, the V gene TRBV7-9, with D possibly TRBD2 on 6 matching bases. This CDR3 contains 15 residues. V gave up 5 bases and J gave up 4 bases, with 16 bases separating them. The germline V gene has CDR1 SEHNR and CDR2 FQNEAQ (reference sequence). The CDR3 sequence: CASSPPGVGADTQYF. CDR3 sequence (DNA): TGTGCCAGCAGCCCCCCGGGAGTTGGTGCAGATACGCAGTATTTT.

The genes are TRBV4-2 and TRBJ2-2, with D hard to call. V was cut by 3 bases and J by 1 base, with 18 bases left in between. Germline V gene lookup returns CDR1 LGHNA and CDR2 YNFKEQ. The CDR3 totals 18 residues. CDR3 region: CASSQVLGRYLNTGELFF. The CDR3 region has the DNA TGTGCCAGCAGCCAGGTCCTTGGCAGGTACCTGAACACCGGGGAGCTGTTTTTT.

J is TRBJ2-7 and V is TRBV7-2; the match to TRBD1 covers 9 bases. This CDR3 region has 15 residues. V shed 2 bases, J shed 3 bases, and the junction held 5 bases outside the gene matches. From germline, CDR1 is SGHTA and CDR2 FQGNSA. The CDR3 DNA reads as TGTGCCAGCAGCTTATGGGACAGGGTCAGCTACGAGCAGTACTTC. Translation gives CASSLWDRVSYEQYF. Based on the CDR3 plus reference TRBV7-2 and TRBJ2-7, the full variable domain is GAGVSQSPSNKVTEKGKDVELRCDPISGHTALYWYRQSLGQGLEFLIYFQGNSAPDKSGLPSDRFSAERTGGSVSTLTIQRTQQEDSAVYLCASSLWDRVSYEQYFGPGTRLTVT.

This chain connects TRBV4-2 to TRBJ2-7; 13 nucleotides align to TRBD2. The J segment lost 1 base and the V segment lost 1 base, leaving 13 bases of the junction unmatched. Germline values: CDR1 LGHNA, CDR2 YNFKEQ. This CDR3 comprises 20 residues. In DNA, the CDR3 is TGTGCCAGCAGCCAAGCGGTGTTTGGGACTAGCGGGATATTTTCCTACGAGCAGTACTTC. As protein: CASSQAVFGTSGIFSYEQYF.

The chain joins TRBV11-2 to TRBJ2-1; possible D gene TRBD1, 6 bases. Per the germline V gene, CDR1 is SGHAT and CDR2 is FQNNGV. V was shortened by 6 bases and J by 10 bases, with 25 bases between the two germline ends. The CDR3 is 16 residues long. The CDR3 nucleotides are TGTGCCAGCAGTACTACCCGGGACACGCTAGGGCAGGAGCAGTTCTTC. Translation: CASSTTRDTLGQEQFF.

The CDR3 protein is CASSLVVDSEQFF. The CDR3 DNA sequence: TGTGCCAGCAGCTTAGTGGTAGATAGTGAGCAGTTCTTC. The chain employs TRBV7-9 and TRBJ2-1; D uncertain. Trimming removed 1 base from V and 9 bases from J, with 10 bases in between. The CDR3 runs to 13 residues. Germline V gene sequence: CDR1 SEHNR, CDR2 FQNEAQ (reference sequence). Full variable domain (rest looked up from reference TRBV7-9 and TRBJ2-1): DTGVSQNPRHKITKRGQNVTFRCDPISEHNRLYWYRQTLGQGPEFLTYFQNEAQLEKSRLLSDRFSAERPKGSFSTLEIQRTEQGDSAMYLCASSLVVDSEQFFGPGTRLTVL.